This T cell receptor beta chain was profiled in a study of T cell responses to AZD1222 COVID-19 vaccine. Sequencing used immunoSEQ multiplex PCR; TCRdb keeps in-frame clones, though not all of them. Here the sample spans some 170,000 clones, 85% to 95% being singletons. Findings and limits, study-wide: Targeting of unmutated variant regions was reportedly seen in nearly half of spike-specific TCRs. Females outnumbered males among donors, who were mostly white British; clonal diversity was possibly underestimated. Researchers took repertoire samples only after the peak T cell response had come.

In regard to this clone: What it recognizes is unknown.

CDR1 is SGHTA, CDR2 FQGNSA, per germline. Trimming left V 4 bases short and J 7 bases short, with 14 bases between. The CDR3 consists of 14 residues. The sequence derives from an adult who received the MenACWY meningococcal vaccine as a control. The sample here was peripheral blood, taken 28 days after the second dose of the MenACWY control vaccine. The chain links TRBV7-2 to TRBJ1-3, with D perhaps matching TRBD1 (6 bases). The CDR3 here is CASSSGTRVNTIYF. The CDR3 nucleotides read TGTGCCAGCAGCTCAGGGACACGGGTGAACACCATATATTTT.